The 25 T cell receptor beta chains in this list originate from one sample, sequenced in a study of blood T cell repertoires in COVID-19. TCRdb's table, derived via immunoSEQ multiplex PCR, lists solely in-frame clones and lacks some. The table records more than 250,000 clones, approximately 87% of them present only once. The source material was peripheral blood. These receptors came from a man between 60 and 70 years old who had recovered from COVID-19.

DNA for the CDR3: TGCGCCAGCAGCCAACCAGGGGGCGGTGGCTACACCTTC. Translated: CASSQPGGGGYTF. The chain uses TRBV4-1 and TRBJ1-2; 8 nucleotides line up with TRBD1. The CDR3 has 13 residues. Germline V gene lookup returns CDR1 MGHRA and CDR2 YSYEKL. V lost 2 bases to trimming and J lost 7 bases; unmatched junction nucleotides: 3.

V and J are TRBV30 and TRBJ1-5; no clear D gene. This CDR3 is built from 16 residues. V lost 2 bases, J lost 3 bases, and 17 bases lay in between. Germline CDR1 reads GTSNPN; CDR2 reads SVGIG (reference sequence). The CDR3 loop is CAWSFPQIPVNQPQHF. The CDR3 DNA reads as TGTGCCTGGAGTTTCCCCCAGATTCCCGTCAATCAGCCCCAGCATTTT.

The rearrangement joins TRBV5-1 to TRBJ1-2; tentatively, D is TRBD1 (5 bases). Germline values: CDR1 SGHRS, CDR2 YFSETQ. This CDR3 region has 14 residues. The V and J ends lost 0 bases and 4 bases respectively, with 10 bases between them. CDR3 protein: CASSLEGATYGYTF. The CDR3 region has the DNA TGCGCCAGCAGCTTGGAAGGGGCCACCTATGGCTACACCTTC.

The V gene is TRBV30, the J gene TRBJ2-7; TRBD1 matches at 11 bases. Trimming cost V 7 bases and J 0 bases; bases outside gene matches: 5. In germline, CDR1 is GTSNPN, CDR2 SVGIG (reference sequence). This CDR3 is 14 amino acids long. As DNA, the CDR3 is TGTGCCTCGGGGACAGGGGGGAACTCCTACGAGCAGTACTTC. Translating gives CASGTGGNSYEQYF.

This clone was picked up one time. Other DNA sequences within the sample encode an identical CDR3. This sequence joins TRBV12-3 or TRBV12-4 and TRBJ2-7; TRBD1 aligns across 7 bases. With V trimmed by 2 bases and J by 5 bases, 3 bases remained unmatched. This CDR3 has 13 residues. The CDR3 DNA sequence: TGTGCCAGCAGTTTAAGACAGGGTAACGAGCAGTACTTC. Residues: CASSLRQGNEQYF.

This chain's CDR3 is CASSMFLGGTEAFF. CDR3 DNA: TGTGCCAGTAGTATGTTTCTGGGAGGCACTGAAGCTTTCTTT. The chain employs TRBV19 and TRBJ1-1, with D hard to call. Germline-derived CDR1 and CDR2 are LNHDA and SQIVND (reference sequence). Trimming stripped 3 bases from V and 4 bases from J, with 12 bases between. CDR3 size: 14 residues.

This chain connects TRBV28 to TRBJ2-7, with 7 bases matching TRBD1. This CDR3 comprises 13 residues. V was clipped by 7 bases and J by 12 bases; unmatched bases: 15. Looked up from germline, CDR1 is MDHEN and CDR2 is SYDVKM. CDR3 sequence reads: CASNPPAGTDTYF. The DNA of the CDR3 is TGTGCCAGCAACCCGCCAGCAGGGACAGATACGTACTTC.

The J gene is TRBJ2-7, the V gene TRBV5-4; D call uncertain. V lost 0 bases and J 6 bases, leaving 10 bases between the germline ends. This CDR3 is built from 13 residues. CDR1 SGHNT and CDR2 YYREEE come from the germline V gene (reference sequence). CDR3 nucleotide sequence: TGTGCCAGCAGCTTGGGGCGGTCACTCGAGCAGTACTTC. Its protein is CASSLGRSLEQYF.

V gene TRBV4-1 combines with J gene TRBJ2-7, with D maybe TRBD2 (6 bases). This CDR3 contains 14 residues. Germline V lookup: CDR1 MGHRA, CDR2 YSYEKL. Trimming removed 0 bases from V and 7 bases from J, with 13 bases in between. In nucleotides, the CDR3 is TGCGCCAGCAGCCAAGATCGCCTAGCGTGGGAGCAGTACTTC. Amino acids: CASSQDRLAWEQYF.

A word on this clone: The same CDR3 is also encoded by other DNA sequences in this sample. The rearrangement links TRBV6-5 to TRBJ2-7; TRBD1 matches at 9 bases. Germline V lookup: CDR1 MNHEY, CDR2 SVGAGI. The CDR3 spans 11 residues. With V trimmed by 8 bases and J by 4 bases, 0 bases remained unmatched. Written as DNA, the CDR3 is TGTGCCAGCGGACAGGGGTACGAGCAGTACTTC. It yields the protein CASGQGYEQYF.

The V gene is TRBV4-1, the J gene TRBJ1-1; TRBD1 matches at 9 bases. The CDR3 totals 18 residues. After removal of 0 bases from V and 0 bases from J, the junction contained 8 bases not matched to a gene. Germline loops: CDR1 MGHRA, CDR2 YSYEKL. CDR3 bases: TGCGCCAGCAGCCAAGATCCCGGGACAGGGAGAATGAACACTGAAGCTTTCTTT. It specifies CASSQDPGTGRMNTEAFF.

This clone was counted once. The chain couples TRBV6-6 to TRBJ2-4, with D unresolved. Germline V gene data show CDR1 as MNHNY and CDR2 as SVGAGI (reference sequence). The CDR3 covers 11 residues. Trimming cost V 5 bases and J 16 bases, with 15 bases left between them. DNA of the CDR3: TGTGCCAGCAGTACCCCCCAGGTTCGTTACTTC. Translating gives CASSTPQVRYF.

This clone was counted between two and nine times. V usage is TRBV6-6 and J usage is TRBJ1-1; TRBD1 agrees at 9 bases. The CDR3 has 15 amino acids. Germline assignment: CDR1 MNHNY and CDR2 SVGAGI (reference sequence). V gave up 6 bases and J gave up 3 bases; unmatched junction bases: 8. The CDR3 is CASRPPTGGDTEAFF. CDR3 nucleotide sequence: TGTGCCAGCAGGCCCCCGACAGGGGGTGACACTGAAGCTTTCTTT.

A word on this clone: The junction does not match germline at one end; this may be a read error. The genes are TRBV6-5 and TRBJ1-2; 9 bases are a match to TRBD1. CDR3 size: 14 residues. Germline CDR1 reads MNHEY; CDR2 reads SVGAGI. CDR3 sequence (DNA): TGTGCCAGCAGACTGGGACAGGGAAGCTATGGCCACACCTTC. As protein: CASRLGQGSYGHTF.

The gene calls are TRBV18 and TRBJ2-2, with 10 bases identical to TRBD2. The trim removed 3 bases at V and 3 bases at J, leaving 4 bases unmatched. This CDR3 has 16 residues. Germline V lookup: CDR1 KGHSH, CDR2 LQKENI. This CDR3 reads CASSPLAGGDTGELFF. Here the CDR3 DNA reads TGTGCCAGCTCACCGTTAGCGGGAGGCGACACCGGGGAGCTGTTTTTT.

This sequence joins TRBV4-1 and TRBJ1-4; D is uncertain. In germline, CDR1 is MGHRA, CDR2 YSYEKL. Trimming took 1 base from V and 14 from J, leaving 8 bases between them. The CDR3 runs 11 residues. The DNA of the CDR3 is TGCGCCAGCAGCCAAGCAGGTTTGCTGTTTTTT. This gives the protein CASSQAGLLFF.

This chain uses TRBV19 with TRBJ1-1, with 9 positions matching TRBD1. Per germline, CDR1 LNHDA and CDR2 SQIVND (reference sequence). This CDR3 contains 15 residues. The junction had 6 bases not matched to a gene; V was cut back by 4 bases and J by 3 bases. The DNA for the CDR3 is TGTGCCAGTAGTAAACAGGGGGCGGTGGACACTGAAGCTTTCTTT. Its translation: CASSKQGAVDTEAFF.

About this clone: Other DNA sequences of this sample code for an identical CDR3. The V and J genes are TRBV5-1 and TRBJ1-2; TRBD1 matches 7 bases. The J segment lost 2 bases and the V segment lost 0 bases, leaving 1 base of the junction unmatched. Germline CDR1 and CDR2: SGHRS and YFSETQ. The CDR3 runs to 14 residues. The CDR3 loop is CASSLDRGNYGYTF. The CDR3 DNA reads as TGCGCCAGCAGCTTGGACAGGGGCAACTATGGCTACACCTTC.

V and J are TRBV7-6 and TRBJ2-5; 12 nucleotides line up with TRBD2. The CDR3 sequence is 16 residues long. J gave up 7 bases and V 5 bases, and 11 bases lay outside the gene matches. Per the germline V gene, CDR1 is SGHVS and CDR2 is FNYEAQ. CDR3 amino acids: CASSENLAGGQRTQYF. DNA for the CDR3: TGTGCCAGCAGCGAAAACCTAGCGGGGGGGCAACGGACCCAGTACTTC.

This chain joins TRBV4-1 and TRBJ2-3, with D perhaps TRBD2 (7 bases). Germline V gives CDR1 MGHRA, CDR2 YSYEKL. This CDR3 comprises 16 residues. The germline V and J ends were trimmed by 6 bases and 3 bases, with 19 bases remaining between them. The CDR3 sequence: CASRPTGGGGTDTQYF. The CDR3 DNA sequence: TGCGCCAGCAGGCCGACGGGGGGCGGGGGTACAGATACGCAGTATTTT.

V gene TRBV10-3 combines with J gene TRBJ1-6; D is unresolved. Germline CDR1 and CDR2: ENHRY and SYGVKD. The CDR3 is 13 amino acids. Trimming left V 8 bases short and J 7 bases short, with 12 bases between. CDR3 in amino acids: CAIGPLENSPLHF. The CDR3 nucleotides read TGTGCCATCGGCCCCCTGGAGAATTCACCCCTCCACTTT.

V is TRBV10-3 and J is TRBJ1-3; D remains unclear. V was shortened by 2 bases and J by 3 bases, with 2 bases between the two germline ends. From germline, CDR1 is ENHRY and CDR2 SYGVKD. The CDR3 runs to 12 residues. CDR3 protein: CAISELGNTIYF. The CDR3 DNA reads as TGTGCCATCAGTGAGCTTGGAAACACCATATATTTT.

The chain uses TRBV12-3 or TRBV12-4 and TRBJ1-1; the D is unclear. This CDR3 comprises 13 residues. V lost 1 base and J 2 bases, leaving 5 bases between the germline ends. CDR3 residues: CASSLVQNTEAFF. CDR3 in DNA: TGTGCCAGCAGTTTAGTACAAAACACTGAAGCTTTCTTT.

V is TRBV19 and J is TRBJ2-2, with 11 bases identical to TRBD2. Trimming took 3 bases from V and 4 from J; bases not matched to a gene: 4. Germline V gives CDR1 LNHDA, CDR2 SQIVND (reference sequence). This CDR3 has 16 amino acids. DNA of the CDR3: TGTGCCAGTAGTATCCTAGCGGGGGGAACCACCGGGGAGCTGTTTTTT. Translation: CASSILAGGTTGELFF.

The genes are TRBV6-1 and TRBJ2-5; no firm D call. CDR3 length: 11 amino acids. CDR1 is MNHNS and CDR2 is SASEGT in the germline V gene. The V gene lost 5 bases and the J gene lost 4 bases, with 5 bases spanning the gap. Here the CDR3 reads CASSYSETQYF. DNA of the CDR3: TGTGCCAGCAGTTATTCAGAGACCCAGTACTTC.